What follows is one T cell receptor beta chain and its context. Trimming removed 10 bases from V and 4 bases from J, with 10 bases in between. The CDR3 runs to 12 residues. Germline V gene data show CDR1 as SNHLY and CDR2 as FYNNEI. The record originates from a study of cytomegalovirus exposure and HLA in healthy donors. PCR used 60 Vbeta primers and 13 Jbeta primers. Using immunoSEQ multiplex PCR, the repertoire was profiled, and TCRdb retains in-frame clones only, with some absent. The sample has roughly 99,000 clones, about 85% seen once; the top ten hold around 2.3%. Sample: PBMCs. The chain is built from TRBV2 and TRBJ2-2, with D unresolved. The TCR sequence derives from a man aged 25-40 years in good health and CMV-seronegative. CDR3 bases: TGTGCCATCAGAATGAGCACCGGGGAGCTGTTTTTT. Residues: CAIRMSTGELFF.